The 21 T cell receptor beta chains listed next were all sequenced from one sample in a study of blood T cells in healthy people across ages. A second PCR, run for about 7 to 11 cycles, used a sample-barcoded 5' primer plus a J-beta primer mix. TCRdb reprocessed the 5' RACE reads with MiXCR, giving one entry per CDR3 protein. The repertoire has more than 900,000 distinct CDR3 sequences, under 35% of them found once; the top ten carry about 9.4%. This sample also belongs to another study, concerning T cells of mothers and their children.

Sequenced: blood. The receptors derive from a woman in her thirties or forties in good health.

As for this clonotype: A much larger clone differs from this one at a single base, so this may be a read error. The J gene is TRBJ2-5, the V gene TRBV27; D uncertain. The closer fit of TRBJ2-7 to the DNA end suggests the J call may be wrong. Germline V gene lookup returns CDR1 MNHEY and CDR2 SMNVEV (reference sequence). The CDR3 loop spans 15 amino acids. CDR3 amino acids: CVSSLLPLDGYEQYF. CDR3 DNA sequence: TGTGTCAGCAGTTTATTACCCCTCGACGGCTACGAGCAGTACTTC.

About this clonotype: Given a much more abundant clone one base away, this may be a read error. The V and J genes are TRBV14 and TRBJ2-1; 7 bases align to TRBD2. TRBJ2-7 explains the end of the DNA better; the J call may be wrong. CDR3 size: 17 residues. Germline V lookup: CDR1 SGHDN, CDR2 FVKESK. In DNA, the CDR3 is TGTGCCAGCAGCCAAGATAGGGGTAGCGGGCTTTACAATGAGCAGTACTTC. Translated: CASSQDRGSGLYNEQYF.

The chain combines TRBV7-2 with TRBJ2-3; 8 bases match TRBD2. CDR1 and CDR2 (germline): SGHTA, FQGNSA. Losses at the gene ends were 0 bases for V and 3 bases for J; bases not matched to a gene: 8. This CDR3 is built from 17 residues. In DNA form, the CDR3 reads TGTGCCAGCAGCTTAGCCGGGGGGGGAATCGGGACAGATACGCAGTATTTT. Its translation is CASSLAGGGIGTDTQYF.

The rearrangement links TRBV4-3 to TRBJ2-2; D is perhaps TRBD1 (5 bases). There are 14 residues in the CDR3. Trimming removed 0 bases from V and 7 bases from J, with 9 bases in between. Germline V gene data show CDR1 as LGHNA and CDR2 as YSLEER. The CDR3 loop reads CASSQDRQYGELFF. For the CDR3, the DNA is TGCGCCAGCAGCCAAGATCGACAGTACGGGGAGCTGTTTTTT.

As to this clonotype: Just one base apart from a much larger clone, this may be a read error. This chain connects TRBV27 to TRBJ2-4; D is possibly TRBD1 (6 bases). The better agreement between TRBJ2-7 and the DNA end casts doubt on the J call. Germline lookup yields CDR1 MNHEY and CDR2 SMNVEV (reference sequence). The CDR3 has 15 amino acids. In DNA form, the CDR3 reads TGTGCCAGCAGTCCGCTCGACTGGGGGCGAAACGAGCAGTACTTC. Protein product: CASSPLDWGRNEQYF.

The CDR3 region is CASSRTGRNTGELFF. CDR3 DNA: TGTGCCAGCAGTAGGACGGGGAGGAACACCGGGGAGCTGTTTTTT. The chain employs TRBV2 and TRBJ2-2; tentatively, D is TRBD2 (5 bases). The CDR3 is made up of 15 amino acids. V lost 5 bases to trimming and J lost 1 base, with 11 bases between them. Germline values: CDR1 SNHLY, CDR2 FYNNEI.

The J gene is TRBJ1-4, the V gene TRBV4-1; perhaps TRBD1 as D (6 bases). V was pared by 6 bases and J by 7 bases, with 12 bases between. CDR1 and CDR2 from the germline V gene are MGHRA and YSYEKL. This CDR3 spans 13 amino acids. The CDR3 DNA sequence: TGCGCCAGCAGTCGGGGGCCACTTGAAAAACTGTTTTTT. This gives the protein CASSRGPLEKLFF.

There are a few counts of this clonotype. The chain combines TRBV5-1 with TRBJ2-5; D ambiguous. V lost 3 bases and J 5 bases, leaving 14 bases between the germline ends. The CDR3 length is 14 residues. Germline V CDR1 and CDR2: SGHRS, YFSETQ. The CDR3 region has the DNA TGCGCCAGCAGCTCGGAAGGCAGGCGGGAGACCCAGTACTTC. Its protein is CASSSEGRRETQYF.

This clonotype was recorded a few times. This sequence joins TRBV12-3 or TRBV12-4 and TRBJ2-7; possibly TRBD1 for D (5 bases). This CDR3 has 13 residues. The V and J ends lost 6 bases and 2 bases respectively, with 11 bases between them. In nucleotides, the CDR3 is TGTGCCAGCAGACGGACACCAACCTACGAGCAGTACTTC. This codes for CASRRTPTYEQYF.

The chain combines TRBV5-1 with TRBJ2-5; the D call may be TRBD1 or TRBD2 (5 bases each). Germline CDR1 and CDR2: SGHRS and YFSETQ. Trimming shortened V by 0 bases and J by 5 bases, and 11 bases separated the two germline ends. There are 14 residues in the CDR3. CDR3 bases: TGCGCCAGCAGCTTGGGGGGGACCAGCGAGACCCAGTACTTC. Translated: CASSLGGTSETQYF. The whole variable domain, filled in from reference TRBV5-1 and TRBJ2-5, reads KAGVTQTPRYLIKTRGQQVTLSCSPISGHRSVSWYQQTPGQGLQFLFEYFSETQRNKGNFPGRFSGRQFSNSRSEMNVSTLELGDSALYLCASSLGGTSETQYFGPGTRLLVL.

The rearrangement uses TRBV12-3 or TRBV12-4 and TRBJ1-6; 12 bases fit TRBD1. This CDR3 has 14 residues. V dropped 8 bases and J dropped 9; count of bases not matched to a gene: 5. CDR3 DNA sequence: TGTGCCAGCCACCGGGACAGGGGGCGTTCACCCCTCCACTTT. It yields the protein CASHRDRGRSPLHF.

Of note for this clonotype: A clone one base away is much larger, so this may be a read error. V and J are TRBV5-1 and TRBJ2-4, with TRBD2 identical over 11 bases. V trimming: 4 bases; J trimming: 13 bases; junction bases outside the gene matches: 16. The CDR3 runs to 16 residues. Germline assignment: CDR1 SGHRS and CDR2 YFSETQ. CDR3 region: CASSPRIAGGYNEQYF. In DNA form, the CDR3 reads TGCGCCAGCAGCCCCCGAATAGCGGGGGGGTACAATGAGCAGTACTTC.

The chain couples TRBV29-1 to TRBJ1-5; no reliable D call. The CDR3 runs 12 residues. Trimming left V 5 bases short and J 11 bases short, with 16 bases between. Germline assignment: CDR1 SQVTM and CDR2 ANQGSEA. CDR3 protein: CSVKTEVETQHF. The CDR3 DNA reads TGCAGCGTTAAGACGGAAGTTGAAACCCAGCATTTT.

CDR3: CASSLERERSPLHF. The CDR3 nucleotides read TGTGCCAGCAGCTTAGAAAGAGAACGGTCACCCCTCCACTTT. The V call is TRBV11-2, the J call TRBJ1-6; D is unclear. V was trimmed by 0 bases and J by 10 bases, leaving 10 bases between them. This CDR3 spans 14 amino acids. Germline V lookup: CDR1 SGHAT, CDR2 FQNNGV.

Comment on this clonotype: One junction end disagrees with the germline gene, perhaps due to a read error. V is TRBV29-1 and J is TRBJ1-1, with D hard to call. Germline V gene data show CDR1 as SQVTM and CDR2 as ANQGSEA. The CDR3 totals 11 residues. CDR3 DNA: TGCTGCGTTGTCTGGAACACTGAAGCTTTCTTT. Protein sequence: CCVVWNTEAFF.

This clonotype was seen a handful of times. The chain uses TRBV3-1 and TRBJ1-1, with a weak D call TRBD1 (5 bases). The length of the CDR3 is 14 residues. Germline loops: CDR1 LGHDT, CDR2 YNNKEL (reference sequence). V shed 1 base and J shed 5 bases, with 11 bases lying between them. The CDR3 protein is CASSQVMGGTEAFF. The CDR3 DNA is TGTGCCAGCAGCCAAGTAATGGGGGGGACTGAAGCTTTCTTT.

CDR3 DNA sequence: TGTGCCCGACCCTTCGAGACCCAGTACTTC. It yields the protein CARPFETQYF. The rearrangement uses TRBV7-4 and TRBJ2-5; D gene ambiguous. V was pared by 11 bases and J by 5 bases, with 9 bases between. Germline values: CDR1 SGHVT, CDR2 SQSDAQ. The CDR3 sequence is 10 residues long.

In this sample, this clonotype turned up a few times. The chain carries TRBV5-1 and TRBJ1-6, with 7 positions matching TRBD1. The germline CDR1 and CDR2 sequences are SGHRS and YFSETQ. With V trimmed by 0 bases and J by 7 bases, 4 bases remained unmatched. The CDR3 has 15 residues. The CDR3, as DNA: TGCGCCAGCAGCTTGGGAAGGGGGCAAAATTCACCCCTCCACTTT. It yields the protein CASSLGRGQNSPLHF.

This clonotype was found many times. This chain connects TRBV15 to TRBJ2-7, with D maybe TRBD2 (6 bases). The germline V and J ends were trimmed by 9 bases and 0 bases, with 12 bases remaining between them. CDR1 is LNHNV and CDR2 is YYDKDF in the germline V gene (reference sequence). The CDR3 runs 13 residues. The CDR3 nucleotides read TGTGCCACAGGGGACTCCTACTCCTACGAGCAGTACTTC. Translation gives CATGDSYSYEQYF. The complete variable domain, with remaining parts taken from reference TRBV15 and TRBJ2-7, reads DAMVIQNPRYQVTQFGKPVTLSCSQTLNHNVMYWYQQKSSQAPKLLFHYYDKDFNNEADTPDNFQSRRPNTSFCFLDIRSPGLGDTAMYLCATGDSYSYEQYFGPGTRLTVT.

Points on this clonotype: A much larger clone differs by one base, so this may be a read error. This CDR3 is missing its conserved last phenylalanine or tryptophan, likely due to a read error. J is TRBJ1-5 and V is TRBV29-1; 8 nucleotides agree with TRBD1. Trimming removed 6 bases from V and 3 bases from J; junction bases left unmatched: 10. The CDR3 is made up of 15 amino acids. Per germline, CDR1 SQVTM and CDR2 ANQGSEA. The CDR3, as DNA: TGCAGCGTGATATCGACAGGGGCAACCAATCAGCCCCAGCATGTT. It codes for CSVISTGATNQPQHV.

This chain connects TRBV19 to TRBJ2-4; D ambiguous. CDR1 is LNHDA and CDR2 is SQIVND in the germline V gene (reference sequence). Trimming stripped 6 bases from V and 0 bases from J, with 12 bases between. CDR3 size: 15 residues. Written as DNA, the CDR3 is TGTGCCAGTAGCACCCAGACACTAGCCAAAAACATTCAGTACTTC. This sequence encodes CASSTQTLAKNIQYF.